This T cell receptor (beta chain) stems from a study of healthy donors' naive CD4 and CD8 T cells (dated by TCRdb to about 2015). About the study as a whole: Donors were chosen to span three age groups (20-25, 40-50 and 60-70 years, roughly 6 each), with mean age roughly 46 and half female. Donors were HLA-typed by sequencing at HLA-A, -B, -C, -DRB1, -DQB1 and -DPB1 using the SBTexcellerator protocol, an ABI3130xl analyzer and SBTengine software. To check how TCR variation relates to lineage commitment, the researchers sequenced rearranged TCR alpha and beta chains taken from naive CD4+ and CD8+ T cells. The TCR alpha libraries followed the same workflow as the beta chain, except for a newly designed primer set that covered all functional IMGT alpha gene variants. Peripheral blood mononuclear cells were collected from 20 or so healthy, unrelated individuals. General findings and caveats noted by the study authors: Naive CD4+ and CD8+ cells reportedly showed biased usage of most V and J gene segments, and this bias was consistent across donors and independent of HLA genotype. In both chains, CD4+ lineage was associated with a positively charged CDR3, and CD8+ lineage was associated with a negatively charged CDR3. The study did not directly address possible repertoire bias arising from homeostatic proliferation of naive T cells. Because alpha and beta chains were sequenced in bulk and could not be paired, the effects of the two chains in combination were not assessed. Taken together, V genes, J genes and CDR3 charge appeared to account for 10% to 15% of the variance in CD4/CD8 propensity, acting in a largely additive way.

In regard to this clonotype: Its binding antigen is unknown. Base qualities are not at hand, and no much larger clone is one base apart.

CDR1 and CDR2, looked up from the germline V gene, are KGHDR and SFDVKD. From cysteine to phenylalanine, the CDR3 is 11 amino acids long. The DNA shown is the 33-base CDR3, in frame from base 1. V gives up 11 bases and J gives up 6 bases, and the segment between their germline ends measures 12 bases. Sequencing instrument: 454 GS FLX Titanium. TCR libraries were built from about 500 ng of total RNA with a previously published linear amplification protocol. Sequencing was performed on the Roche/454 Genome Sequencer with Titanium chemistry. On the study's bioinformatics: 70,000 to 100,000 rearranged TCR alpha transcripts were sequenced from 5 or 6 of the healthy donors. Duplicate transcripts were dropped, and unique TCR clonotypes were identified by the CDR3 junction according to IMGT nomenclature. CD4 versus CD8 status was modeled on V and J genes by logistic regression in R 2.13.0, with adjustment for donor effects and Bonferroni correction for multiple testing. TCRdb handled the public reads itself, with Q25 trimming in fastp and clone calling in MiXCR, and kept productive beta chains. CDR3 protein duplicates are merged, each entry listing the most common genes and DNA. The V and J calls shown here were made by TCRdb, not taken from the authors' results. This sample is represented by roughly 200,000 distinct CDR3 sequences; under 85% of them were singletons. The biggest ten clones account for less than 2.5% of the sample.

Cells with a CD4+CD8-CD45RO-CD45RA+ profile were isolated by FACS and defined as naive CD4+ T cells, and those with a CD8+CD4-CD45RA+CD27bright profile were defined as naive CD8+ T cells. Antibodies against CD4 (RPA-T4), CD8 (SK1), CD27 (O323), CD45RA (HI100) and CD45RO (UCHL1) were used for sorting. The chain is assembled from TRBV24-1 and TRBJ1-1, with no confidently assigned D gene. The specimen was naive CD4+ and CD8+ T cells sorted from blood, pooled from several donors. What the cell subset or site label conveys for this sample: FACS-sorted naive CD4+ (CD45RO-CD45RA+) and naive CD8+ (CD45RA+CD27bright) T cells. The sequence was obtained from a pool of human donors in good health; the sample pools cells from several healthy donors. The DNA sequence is TGTGCCAGCAGGCTCAGGTCTGAAGCTTTCTTT. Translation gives CASRLRSEAFF.